This entry lists 15 T cell receptor beta chains sequenced from one sample in a study of T-cell memory formation after mild COVID-19. One entry per CDR3 protein, called by TCRdb with MiXCR from the 5' RACE reads. The repertoire includes about 170,000 distinct CDR3 sequences, approximately 12% of them detected once, and approximately 3.5% sits in the top ten. Sequencing was carried out using PBMCs or a T cell subset sorted from them (not recorded which). Receptors were obtained from a man aged 18 to 35 who had mild COVID-19 (a few samples of this study predate the infection). Cell type and time point are not known.

The chain has TRBV24-1 and TRBJ2-1; 7 positions agree with TRBD1. CDR1 is KGHDR and CDR2 is SFDVKD in the germline V gene. CDR3 length: 15 amino acids. V shed 5 bases, J shed 0 bases, and the junction held 3 bases outside the gene matches. The CDR3 DNA follows: TGTGCCACCAGTGGTTGGGACAGCTCCTACAATGAGCAGTTCTTC. Protein sequence: CATSGWDSSYNEQFF.

CDR3 in DNA: TGTGCCAGCAGTTCAGGGACAGTGGCGTTCTTC. Translated: CASSSGTVAFF. The V and J genes are TRBV12-3 or TRBV12-4 and TRBJ2-1; TRBD1 aligns across 7 bases. The CDR3 covers 11 residues. J lost 15 bases, V lost 4 bases, and 6 bases had no gene match.

The gene calls are TRBV7-9 and TRBJ2-5, with 9 bases lining up with TRBD2. The CDR3 totals 18 residues. From germline, CDR1 is SEHNR and CDR2 FQNEAQ (reference sequence). Germline trimming cut 0 bases from V and 5 bases from J; bases unmatched to any gene: 13. Here the CDR3 reads CASSLALTSGQVLETQYF. CDR3 sequence (DNA): TGTGCCAGCAGCTTAGCGTTGACTAGCGGACAAGTTTTGGAGACCCAGTACTTC.

The chain couples TRBV29-1 to TRBJ2-7; D perhaps matches TRBD1 (5 bases). CDR3 size: 13 residues. Germline CDR1 is SQVTM and CDR2 is ANQGSEA. V was cut by 3 bases and J by 5 bases, with 14 bases left in between. The CDR3 region has the DNA TGCAGCGTTGAGGTAGCTGGGGCCCACGAGCAGTACGTC. This encodes CSVEVAGAHEQYV.

V is TRBV27 and J is TRBJ1-1, with 7 bases fitting TRBD1. Losses at the gene ends were 9 bases for V and 4 bases for J; bases not matched to a gene: 8. Germline CDR1 is MNHEY and CDR2 is SMNVEV (reference sequence). This CDR3 contains 13 residues. Written as DNA, the CDR3 is TGTGCCAGTTATACAGGGGCAAGCACTGAAGCTTTCTTT. This translates into CASYTGASTEAFF.

A few counts support this clonotype. The chain uses TRBV12-3 or TRBV12-4 and TRBJ1-5; D not certain. The CDR3 has 13 residues. V gave up 8 bases and J gave up 3 bases, with 11 bases separating them. The CDR3, as DNA: TGTGCCAGCTCCGACGGATTCAATCAGCCCCAGCATTTT. Translating it yields CASSDGFNQPQHF.

This clonotype was observed a handful of times. V is TRBV27 and J is TRBJ1-5; unclear D gene. Germline-derived CDR1 and CDR2 are MNHEY and SMNVEV (reference sequence). V was clipped by 4 bases and J by 2 bases, with 15 bases between them. The CDR3 is 16 amino acids. The CDR3: CASSSLDRGGNQPQHF. The DNA for the CDR3 is TGTGCCAGCAGTTCCCTCGACCGGGGAGGCAATCAGCCCCAGCATTTT.

This clonotype was counted between two and nine times. V gene TRBV6-6 combines with J gene TRBJ2-7, with a tentative D call TRBD2 (5 bases). The CDR3 loop spans 12 amino acids. The germline V and J ends were trimmed by 4 bases and 7 bases, with 11 bases remaining between them. The germline V gene encodes CDR1 MNHNY and CDR2 SVGAGI (reference sequence). CDR3 DNA: TGTGCCAGCAGTTTCGGGATGGGGGAGCAGTACGTC. Its protein product is CASSFGMGEQYV.

J is TRBJ1-3 and V is TRBV6-6, with D unclear. CDR3 size: 13 residues. The V gene lost 8 bases and the J gene lost 0 bases, with 8 bases spanning the gap. Germline V gives CDR1 MNHNY, CDR2 SVGAGI (reference sequence). CDR3 loop: CASSRLSGNTIYF. The CDR3 DNA is TGTGCCAGCTCCAGGCTCTCTGGAAACACCATATATTTT.

For the CDR3, the DNA is TGTGCCAGCAGTTACCAGGGTGGCTACACCTTC. Protein product: CASSYQGGYTF. This sequence joins TRBV6-2 or TRBV6-3 and TRBJ1-2; D may be TRBD1 (5 bases). The V end lost 2 bases, the J end lost 7 bases, and 5 bases lay between the germline ends. Germline assignment: CDR1 MNHEY and CDR2 SVGEGT. The CDR3 has 11 amino acids.

This clonotype was found many times. This chain connects TRBV7-2 to TRBJ1-6; D perhaps matches TRBD1 (5 bases). V was shortened by 6 bases and J by 0 bases, with 12 bases between the two germline ends. Germline V gene lookup returns CDR1 SGHTA and CDR2 FQGNSA. The CDR3 contains 16 residues. The CDR3 loop is CASSSGPASYNSPLHF. The DNA of the CDR3 is TGTGCCAGCAGTTCGGGGCCCGCCTCCTATAATTCACCCCTCCACTTT. The whole variable domain, filled in from reference TRBV7-2 and TRBJ1-6, reads GAGVSQSPSNKVTEKGKDVELRCDPISGHTALYWYRQSLGQGLEFLIYFQGNSAPDKSGLPSDRFSAERTGGSVSTLTIQRTQQEDSAVYLCASSSGPASYNSPLHFGNGTRLTVT.

In this sample, this clonotype turned up a few times. The gene calls are TRBV20-1 and TRBJ1-3, with D unclear. CDR3 length: 15 residues. V was shortened by 4 bases and J by 0 bases, with 13 bases between the two germline ends. CDR1 and CDR2 from the germline V gene are DFQATT and SNEGSKA (reference sequence). CDR3 loop: CSATWGTYSGNTIYF. In DNA form, the CDR3 reads TGCAGTGCTACTTGGGGTACCTACTCTGGAAACACCATATATTTT.

The rearrangement joins TRBV6-5 to TRBJ1-6; 7 positions match TRBD1. Per germline, CDR1 MNHEY and CDR2 SVGAGI. The CDR3 is 16 residues long. V dropped 5 bases and J dropped 2; count of bases not matched to a gene: 6. The CDR3 DNA sequence: TGTGCCAGCAGTCACCGGGACAGACCCTATAATTCACCCCTCCACTTT. It specifies CASSHRDRPYNSPLHF.

The chain carries TRBV9 and TRBJ2-3; D ambiguous. Germline loops: CDR1 SGDLS, CDR2 YYNGEE. This CDR3 contains 13 residues. Between the trimmed V and J ends, which lost 0 bases and 3 bases, there was a span of 5 bases. CDR3 DNA sequence: TGTGCCAGCAGCGTAGTGGCGACAGATACGCAGTATTTT. Amino acid sequence: CASSVVATDTQYF.

The chain uses TRBV4-3 and TRBJ2-1; the D gene is possibly TRBD1 (6 bases). Trimming took off 1 base at V and 6 bases at J, with 13 bases between the two ends. The CDR3 is 15 amino acids. Germline values: CDR1 LGHNA, CDR2 YSLEER. The CDR3 bases are TGCGCCAGCAGCCAAGTGGTGACAGGCGGCAATGAGCAGTTCTTC. Protein product: CASSQVVTGGNEQFF.